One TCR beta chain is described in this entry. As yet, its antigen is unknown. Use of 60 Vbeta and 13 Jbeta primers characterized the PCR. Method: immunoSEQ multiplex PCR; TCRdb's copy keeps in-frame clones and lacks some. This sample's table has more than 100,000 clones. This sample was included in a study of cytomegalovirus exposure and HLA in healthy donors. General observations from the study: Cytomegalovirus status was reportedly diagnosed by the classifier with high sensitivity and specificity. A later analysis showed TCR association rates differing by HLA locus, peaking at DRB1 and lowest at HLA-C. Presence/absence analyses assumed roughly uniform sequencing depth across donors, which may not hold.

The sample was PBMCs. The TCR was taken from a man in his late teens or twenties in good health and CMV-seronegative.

The DNA for the CDR3 is TGTGCCAGCAGTTATGCCGGGGACACTGAAGCTTTCTTT. Translating it yields CASSYAGDTEAFF. The chain joins TRBV6-5 to TRBJ1-1; D is undetermined. CDR3 length: 13 residues. The germline V and J ends were trimmed by 3 bases and 3 bases, with 8 bases remaining between them. The germline CDR1 and CDR2 sequences are MNHEY and SVGAGI.